This T cell receptor beta chain was captured in a study of blood T cell repertoires in COVID-19. At the level of the study: Spain, Italy and the United States supplied samples that represented acute and convalescent COVID-19. Sample material is recorded as cDNA or gDNA derived from T cells, B-cell-depleted T cells, or PBMCs.

Authors' methods: Scientists estimated how many nucleated cells there were by amplifying reference gene primers. TCRdb's copy holds only in-frame clones and misses some; the assay was immunoSEQ multiplex PCR. That table supplies the V and J calls and clone size; D and trimming were determined from the DNA. The sample records roughly 220,000 clones, approximately 80% being singletons. This CDR3 contains 14 residues. Germline CDR1 reads MNHEY; CDR2 reads SVGAGI. Trimming stripped 6 bases from V and 3 bases from J, with 11 bases between. Sequencing was performed on PBMCs or T cells enriched from blood (not recorded which). This rearrangement joins TRBV6-5 to TRBJ2-2; tentative D call: TRBD2 (6 bases). The receptor was derived from a man aged 25 to 40 with acute COVID-19. The CDR3 is CASRNSGDTGELFF. The CDR3 DNA follows: TGTGCCAGCAGGAATAGCGGAGACACCGGGGAGCTGTTTTTT.